This T cell receptor beta chain was obtained from a study of CD8 T cells in Susac syndrome. Study findings and constraints: As the study acknowledged, the number of individuals who were part of its TCR sequencing and HLA analysis was relatively small.

Points on this clonotype: As yet, its antigen is unknown.

V was shortened by 6 bases and J by 6 bases, with 13 bases between the two germline ends. Germline V gene data show CDR1 as LNHDA and CDR2 as SQIVND (reference sequence). CDR3 size: 13 residues. An input of about 0.5 to 1 ug of RNA was subjected to reverse transcription using random hexamers. It was immunoSEQ multiplex PCR that amplified TCR beta CDR3 across 54 Vbeta and 13 Jbeta. TCRdb used MiXCR to reprocess the immunoSEQ multiplex PCR reads, holding one entry per CDR3 protein. The repertoire holds around 300,000 distinct CDR3 sequences, with approximately 90% as singletons. TCR beta sequences were obtained from blood CD8+ and CD4+ T cells.

This receptor was obtained from a human donor with multiple sclerosis. Sequencing used CD8+ T cells from PBMCs. The chain couples TRBV19 to TRBJ2-3; D possibly matches TRBD1 or TRBD2 (5 bases each). This CDR3 is CASSVTGTDTQYF. CDR3 bases: TGTGCCAGTAGCGTGACTGGGACGGATACGCAGTATTTT.